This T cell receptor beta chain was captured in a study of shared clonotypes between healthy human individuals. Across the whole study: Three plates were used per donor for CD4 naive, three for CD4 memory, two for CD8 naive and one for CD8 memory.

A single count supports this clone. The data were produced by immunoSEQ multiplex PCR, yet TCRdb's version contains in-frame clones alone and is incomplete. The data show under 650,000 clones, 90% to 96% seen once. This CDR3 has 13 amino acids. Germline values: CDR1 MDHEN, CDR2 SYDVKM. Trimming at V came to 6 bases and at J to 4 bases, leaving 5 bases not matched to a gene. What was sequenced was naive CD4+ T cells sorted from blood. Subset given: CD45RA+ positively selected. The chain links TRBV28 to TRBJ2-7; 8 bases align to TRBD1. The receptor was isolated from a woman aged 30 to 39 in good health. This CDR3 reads CASSQNRGYEQYF. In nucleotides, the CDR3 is TGTGCCAGCAGCCAGAACAGGGGGTACGAGCAGTACTTC. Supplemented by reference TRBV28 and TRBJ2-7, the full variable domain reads DVKVTQSSRYLVKRTGEKVFLECVQDMDHENMFWYRQDPGLGLRLIYFSYDVKMKEKGDIPEGYSVSREKKERFSLILESASTNQTSMYLCASSQNRGYEQYFGPGTRLTVT.